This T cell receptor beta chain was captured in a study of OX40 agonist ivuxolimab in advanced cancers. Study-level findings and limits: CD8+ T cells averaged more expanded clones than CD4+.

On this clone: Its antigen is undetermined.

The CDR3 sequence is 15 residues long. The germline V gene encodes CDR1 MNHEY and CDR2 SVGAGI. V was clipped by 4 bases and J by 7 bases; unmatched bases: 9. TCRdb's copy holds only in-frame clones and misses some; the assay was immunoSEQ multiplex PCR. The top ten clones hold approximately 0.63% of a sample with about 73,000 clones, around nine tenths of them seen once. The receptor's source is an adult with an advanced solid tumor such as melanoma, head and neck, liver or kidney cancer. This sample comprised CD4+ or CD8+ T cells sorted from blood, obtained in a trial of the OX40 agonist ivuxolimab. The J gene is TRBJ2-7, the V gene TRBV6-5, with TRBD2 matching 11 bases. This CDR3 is CASSSGLAGVGEQYF. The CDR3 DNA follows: TGTGCCAGCAGTTCCGGACTAGCGGGTGTCGGTGAGCAGTACTTC.